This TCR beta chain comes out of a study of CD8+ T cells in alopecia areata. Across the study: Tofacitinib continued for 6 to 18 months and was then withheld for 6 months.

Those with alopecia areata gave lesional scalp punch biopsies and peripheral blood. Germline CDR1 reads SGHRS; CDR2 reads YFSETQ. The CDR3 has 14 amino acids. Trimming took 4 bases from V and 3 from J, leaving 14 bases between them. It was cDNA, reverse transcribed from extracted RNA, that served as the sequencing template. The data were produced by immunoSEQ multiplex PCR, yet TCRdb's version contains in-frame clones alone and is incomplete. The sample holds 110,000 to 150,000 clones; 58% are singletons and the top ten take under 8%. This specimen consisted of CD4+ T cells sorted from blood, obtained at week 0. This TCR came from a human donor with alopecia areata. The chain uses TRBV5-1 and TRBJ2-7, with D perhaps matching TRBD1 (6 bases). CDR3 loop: CASSIEQGFYEQYF. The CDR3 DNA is TGCGCCAGCAGCATCGAACAGGGTTTCTACGAGCAGTACTTC. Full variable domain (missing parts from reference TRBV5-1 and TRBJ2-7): KAGVTQTPRYLIKTRGQQVTLSCSPISGHRSVSWYQQTPGQGLQFLFEYFSETQRNKGNFPGRFSGRQFSNSRSEMNVSTLELGDSALYLCASSIEQGFYEQYFGPGTRLTVT.